The rows below give T cell receptor beta chains drawn from one sample of a study of T cell repertoires in cytomegalovirus infection. TCRdb ran MiXCR on the reads and lists one entry per CDR3 protein. The sample lists 450,000 to 650,000 distinct CDR3 sequences, about 40% occurring once. For these TCRs, the target antigens are not known. The sample in question was cultured PBMCs, obtained from culture after CMV antigen stimulation. The source is a human donor in good health (CMV status not recorded). Some clones in this sample may be carry-over from other donors' samples. The CDR3 runs from the conserved cysteine through the conserved F or W. A D gene is named only where the DNA matches it firmly. Size tells how often a clone was seen (once, few, many) or the class of an expanded clone, and some rows leave it out.

V gene: TRBV6-2/TRBV6-3
J gene: TRBJ2-5
clone size: NA
D gene: NA
CDR3 DNA: TGTGCCAGCAGTCGCCTTGGGACCCAGTACTTC
CDR3 protein: CASSRLGTQYF

V gene: TRBV6-1
J gene: TRBJ2-1
clone size: NA
D gene: TRBD1
CDR3 DNA: TGTGCCAGCAACTTACAGGGGTACGAGCAGTTCTTC
CDR3 protein: CASNLQGYEQFF

V gene: TRBV6-1
J gene: TRBJ2-5
clone size: many
D gene: TRBD2
CDR3 DNA: TGTGCCAGCAGCCCTAGCGGGAGCAGTGGAGAGACCCAGTACTTC
CDR3 protein: CASSPSGSSGETQYF

V gene: TRBV18
J gene: TRBJ2-6
clone size: few
D gene: TRBD1
CDR3 DNA: TGTGCCAGCTCTCCCAGGGGGTTTGACTCTGGGGCCAACGTCCTGACTTTC
CDR3 protein: CASSPRGFDSGANVLTF

V gene: TRBV27
J gene: TRBJ2-7
clone size: NA
D gene: NA
CDR3 DNA: TGTGCCAGCAGTCTTACCGGGAACCCCTACGAGCAGTACTTC
CDR3 protein: CASSLTGNPYEQYF

V gene: TRBV7-9
J gene: TRBJ1-6
clone size: NA
D gene: NA
CDR3 DNA: TGTGCCACCACCACCAGAAATAATTCACCCCTCCACTTT
CDR3 protein: CATTTRNNSPLHF

V gene: TRBV15
J gene: TRBJ1-2
clone size: NA
D gene: NA
CDR3 DNA: TGTGCCACCAGCGAACCTGCCGGGACCGAGACTTATTCTAACTATGGCTACACCTTC
CDR3 protein: CATSEPAGTETYSNYGYTF

V gene: TRBV4-1
J gene: TRBJ2-1
clone size: NA
D gene: NA
CDR3 DNA: TGCGCCAGCAGCCAAGAGGTGCGGGAAGAGTTCTTC
CDR3 protein: CASSQEVREEFF

V gene: TRBV20-1
J gene: TRBJ2-3
clone size: NA
D gene: NA
CDR3 DNA: TGCAGTCCAGCCGGGGGCACAGATACGCAGTATTTT
CDR3 protein: CSPAGGTDTQYF

V gene: TRBV18
J gene: TRBJ2-3
clone size: few
D gene: NA
CDR3 DNA: TGTGCCAGCTCACCACCGGCAAGCACAGATACGCAGTATTTT
CDR3 protein: CASSPPASTDTQYF

V gene: TRBV7-2
J gene: TRBJ1-4
clone size: few
D gene: NA
CDR3 DNA: TGTGCCAGCAGCCGCGGGGGGCTTGGGACTAATGAAAAACTGTTTTTT
CDR3 protein: CASSRGGLGTNEKLFF

V gene: TRBV6-1
J gene: TRBJ2-1
clone size: few
D gene: NA
CDR3 DNA: TGTGCCAGCAGTGTCCGAGGTCCGGCCGTTAGCTCCTACAATGAGCAGTTCTTC
CDR3 protein: CASSVRGPAVSSYNEQFF

V gene: TRBV20-1
J gene: TRBJ2-3
clone size: NA
D gene: TRBD1
CDR3 DNA: TGCAGTGCTAGAGGGAACCGGGACAGTTACACAGATACGCAGTATTTT
CDR3 protein: CSARGNRDSYTDTQYF

V gene: TRBV7-8
J gene: TRBJ1-6
clone size: NA
D gene: NA
CDR3 DNA: TGTGCCAGCAGCTTGCCCGATTCACCCCTCCACTTT
CDR3 protein: CASSLPDSPLHF

V gene: TRBV27
J gene: TRBJ2-7
clone size: NA
D gene: TRBD1
CDR3 DNA: TGTGCCAGCAGACAAGGGGACAGATCCATGGGGGAGCAGTACTTC
CDR3 protein: CASRQGDRSMGEQYF

V gene: TRBV19
J gene: TRBJ2-7
clone size: NA
D gene: NA
CDR3 DNA: TGTGCCAGTAGTGCCGCGTCCTACGAGCAGTACTTC
CDR3 protein: CASSAASYEQYF

V gene: TRBV18
J gene: TRBJ2-1
clone size: NA
D gene: TRBD2
CDR3 DNA: TGTGCCAGCTCACCCCGTCCCGGCGAGCGGGGTTACAATGAGCAGTTCTTC
CDR3 protein: CASSPRPGERGYNEQFF

V gene: TRBV7-6
J gene: TRBJ2-5
clone size: NA
D gene: NA
CDR3 DNA: TGTGCCAGCAGCTTGACTAGTTTTGCGGAGACCCAGTACTTC
CDR3 protein: CASSLTSFAETQYF

V gene: TRBV27
J gene: TRBJ1-6
clone size: NA
D gene: NA
CDR3 DNA: TGTGCCAGCAGTTTAGAGGTCACACCTAGTTCACCCCTCCACTTT
CDR3 protein: CASSLEVTPSSPLHF

V gene: TRBV7-2
J gene: TRBJ1-3
clone size: many
D gene: NA
CDR3 DNA: TGTGCCAGCAGCTTAGAACGAGGGGACTCTGGAAACACCATATATTTT
CDR3 protein: CASSLERGDSGNTIYF

V gene: TRBV20-1
J gene: TRBJ2-2
clone size: few
D gene: TRBD2
CDR3 DNA: TGCAGTGCTAGAGTAGCGGGGGGGCTATTCGGGGAGCTGTTTTTT
CDR3 protein: CSARVAGGLFGELFF

V gene: TRBV6-1
J gene: TRBJ2-5
clone size: few
D gene: NA
CDR3 DNA: TGTGCCAGCAGTGAAGTGCTTCGTACAGGCGAGACCCAGTACTTC
CDR3 protein: CASSEVLRTGETQYF

V gene: TRBV3-1
J gene: TRBJ2-7
clone size: NA
D gene: TRBD2
CDR3 DNA: TGTGCCAGCAGCCAATCAGGACTAGCGGGATTTGAGCAGTACTTC
CDR3 protein: CASSQSGLAGFEQYF

V gene: TRBV7-2
J gene: TRBJ2-7
clone size: many
D gene: NA
CDR3 DNA: TGTGCCAGCAACTCGCCCTACGAGCAGTACTTC
CDR3 protein: CASNSPYEQYF

V gene: TRBV11-1
J gene: TRBJ2-1
clone size: few
D gene: TRBD2
CDR3 DNA: TGTGCCAGCAGCCCTGGGGGTGAGGCGGGGGGGCCGGTGAATGAGCAGTTCTTC
CDR3 protein: CASSPGGEAGGPVNEQFF

V gene: TRBV7-2
J gene: TRBJ1-1
clone size: NA
D gene: NA
CDR3 DNA: TGTGCCAGCAGCTGGGTGGGGGAGGGTAACACTGAAGCTTTCTTT
CDR3 protein: CASSWVGEGNTEAFF

V gene: TRBV4-3
J gene: TRBJ2-3
clone size: few
D gene: NA
CDR3 DNA: TGCGCCAGCAGCCAAGAGTGGGGTACGCAGTATTTT
CDR3 protein: CASSQEWGTQYF

V gene: TRBV4-1
J gene: TRBJ1-5
clone size: NA
D gene: NA
CDR3 DNA: TGCGCCAGCAGCCTATACTACCAATCAGGGACCAGCAATCAGCCCCAGCATTTT
CDR3 protein: CASSLYYQSGTSNQPQHF

V gene: TRBV7-6
J gene: TRBJ2-7
clone size: few
D gene: NA
CDR3 DNA: TGTGCCAGCAGCCGGGACCCAGGGGCCCTATACGAGCAGTACTTC
CDR3 protein: CASSRDPGALYEQYF

V gene: TRBV12-3/TRBV12-4
J gene: TRBJ1-5
clone size: NA
D gene: NA
CDR3 DNA: TGTGCCAGCAGTTCGGATCCCCGACAAGATGGTAATCAGCCCCAGCATTTT
CDR3 protein: CASSSDPRQDGNQPQHF

V gene: TRBV20-1
J gene: TRBJ2-5
clone size: NA
D gene: TRBD2
CDR3 DNA: TGCAGTGCTATAGGGTTGCGGGAGGAAGGTCAAGAGACCCAGTACTTC
CDR3 protein: CSAIGLREEGQETQYF

V gene: TRBV7-8
J gene: TRBJ2-1
clone size: once
D gene: TRBD1
CDR3 DNA: TGTGCCAGCATGAAGGACAGGGTTTTCAATGAGCAGTTCTTC
CDR3 protein: CASMKDRVFNEQFF

V gene: TRBV19
J gene: TRBJ2-3
clone size: few
D gene: NA
CDR3 DNA: TGTGCCAGTAGCGCACTAGGGAGGAGCACAGATACGCAGTATTTT
CDR3 protein: CASSALGRSTDTQYF

V gene: TRBV6-2/TRBV6-3
J gene: TRBJ2-1
clone size: many
D gene: NA
CDR3 DNA: TGTGCCAGCAGTTCCCTTTGGAGGGAGAGGCCCTACAATGAGCAGTTCTTC
CDR3 protein: CASSSLWRERPYNEQFF

V gene: TRBV24-1
J gene: TRBJ1-1
clone size: NA
D gene: NA
CDR3 DNA: TGTGCCACCAGTGATACCTCAGGGAGTCGTGAAGCTTTCTTT
CDR3 protein: CATSDTSGSREAFF

V gene: TRBV7-2
J gene: TRBJ1-1
clone size: few
D gene: NA
CDR3 DNA: TGTGCCAGCAGCTCCTACGACAGGAACACTGAAGCTTTCTTT
CDR3 protein: CASSSYDRNTEAFF

V gene: TRBV11-3
J gene: TRBJ2-1
clone size: NA
D gene: NA
CDR3 DNA: TGTGCCAGCAGCTCTGCCTACGCTCGTAATGAGCAGTTCTTC
CDR3 protein: CASSSAYARNEQFF

V gene: TRBV5-4
J gene: TRBJ1-4
clone size: NA
D gene: TRBD1
CDR3 DNA: TGTGCCAGCAGCGGGGCCGGGACAGACCATGAAAAACTGTTTTTT
CDR3 protein: CASSGAGTDHEKLFF

V gene: TRBV28
J gene: TRBJ1-2
clone size: NA
D gene: TRBD1
CDR3 DNA: TGTGCCAGCACCCCGGCGGGACAGGGAAGTTACACCTTC
CDR3 protein: CASTPAGQGSYTF

V gene: TRBV7-2
J gene: TRBJ2-5
clone size: NA
D gene: NA
CDR3 DNA: TGTGCCAGCACCTCGACTATAGAGACCCAGTACTTC
CDR3 protein: CASTSTIETQYF

V gene: TRBV2
J gene: TRBJ1-5
clone size: few
D gene: NA
CDR3 DNA: TGTGCCAGCAGTGAAGAACAGGGAGGCCAGCCCCAGCATTTT
CDR3 protein: CASSEEQGGQPQHF

V gene: TRBV7-2
J gene: TRBJ2-1
clone size: NA
D gene: TRBD1
CDR3 DNA: TGTGCCAGCAGCTTAGAACAGGGGATAGGGGAGCAGTTCTTC
CDR3 protein: CASSLEQGIGEQFF

V gene: TRBV7-2
J gene: TRBJ1-1
clone size: many
D gene: NA
CDR3 DNA: TGTGCCAGTATCCTCGGCATATCGGGGTCTGAAGCTTTCTTT
CDR3 protein: CASILGISGSEAFF

V gene: TRBV6-2/TRBV6-3
J gene: TRBJ2-5
clone size: few
D gene: NA
CDR3 DNA: TGTGCCAGCATCTCCCCCAGCGGGTTCCAAGAGACCCAGTACTTC
CDR3 protein: CASISPSGFQETQYF

V gene: TRBV18
J gene: TRBJ2-1
clone size: NA
D gene: TRBD2
CDR3 DNA: TGTGCCAGCTCACCACCCCGGCTAGCGGGGGGTCTGGATGAGCAGTTCTTC
CDR3 protein: CASSPPRLAGGLDEQFF

V gene: TRBV6-2/TRBV6-3
J gene: TRBJ1-2
clone size: few
D gene: NA
CDR3 DNA: TGTGCCAGCAAACCGGGACTCTCCACCGGCGGCTACACCTTC
CDR3 protein: CASKPGLSTGGYTF

V gene: TRBV6-2/TRBV6-3
J gene: TRBJ2-5
clone size: NA
D gene: NA
CDR3 DNA: TGTGCCACCGGATATGGCAGCCAAGAGACCCAGTACTTC
CDR3 protein: CATGYGSQETQYF

V gene: TRBV7-2
J gene: TRBJ2-1
clone size: many
D gene: NA
CDR3 DNA: TGTGCCAGCAGCTTAGCGAGCTCCTACAATGAGCAGTTCTTC
CDR3 protein: CASSLASSYNEQFF

V gene: TRBV10-3
J gene: TRBJ1-2
clone size: NA
D gene: NA
CDR3 DNA: TGTGCCATCAGTGAGTCAGGAGGCAGGAACTATGGCTACACCTTC
CDR3 protein: CAISESGGRNYGYTF

V gene: TRBV12-3/TRBV12-4
J gene: TRBJ2-5
clone size: NA
D gene: NA
CDR3 DNA: TGTGCCAGCAGTTTATATGCAGGTATCTCGTTCCAGTACTTC
CDR3 protein: CASSLYAGISFQYF

V gene: TRBV20-1
J gene: TRBJ1-5
clone size: NA
D gene: TRBD1
CDR3 DNA: TGCAGTGCGACGAGCAGGGGGCGAGGGAGTCAGCCCCAGCATTTT
CDR3 protein: CSATSRGRGSQPQHF

V gene: TRBV6-1
J gene: TRBJ2-1
clone size: few
D gene: NA
CDR3 DNA: TGTGCCAGCAGTCTTGACTATGGCGAGCAGTTCTTC
CDR3 protein: CASSLDYGEQFF

V gene: TRBV7-2
J gene: TRBJ2-3
clone size: few
D gene: NA
CDR3 DNA: TGTGCCAGCAGCTTAGCGGTAGGCGCCGGGGGAACGCAGTATTTT
CDR3 protein: CASSLAVGAGGTQYF

V gene: TRBV12-3/TRBV12-4
J gene: TRBJ2-7
clone size: few
D gene: NA
CDR3 DNA: TGTGCCAGCACCCGGTTAGGCGAGGCCTACGAGCAGTACTTC
CDR3 protein: CASTRLGEAYEQYF

V gene: TRBV7-2
J gene: TRBJ2-1
clone size: many
D gene: NA
CDR3 DNA: TGTGCCAGCAGCTTAGGCCGAGGTGATGAGCAGTTCTTC
CDR3 protein: CASSLGRGDEQFF

V gene: TRBV5-1
J gene: TRBJ1-4
clone size: NA
D gene: NA
CDR3 DNA: TGCGCCAGCAGCTTGGGGCAGGAGTCCGGGAAACTGTTTTTT
CDR3 protein: CASSLGQESGKLFF

V gene: TRBV7-2
J gene: TRBJ2-1
clone size: NA
D gene: TRBD2
CDR3 DNA: TGTGCCAGCAGCTTTGCGGGAGGGCCCTATGAGCAGTTCTTC
CDR3 protein: CASSFAGGPYEQFF